The 14 T cell receptor beta chains given below trace back to one sample, sequenced in a study of blood T cell repertoires in COVID-19. TCRdb's copy holds only in-frame clones and misses some; the assay was immunoSEQ multiplex PCR. The table includes around 160,000 clones, 85% to 90% detected once. Sequencing input: PBMCs or T cells enriched from blood (not recorded which). The receptors were gathered from a woman in her 30s with acute COVID-19.

In its sample, this clone was seen once. This chain joins TRBV11-2 and TRBJ1-3; D is unclear. The CDR3 sequence is 16 residues long. Germline V gives CDR1 SGHAT, CDR2 FQNNGV. Trimming took off 1 base at V and 9 bases at J, with 19 bases between the two ends. The CDR3 nucleotides read TGTGCCAGCAGCTTAGTTGCCCGGAGCGTCGAGGGCACCATATATTTT. This gives the protein CASSLVARSVEGTIYF.

This clone was detected only once. CDR3 in amino acids: CATSDPRTGMGTEAFF. CDR3 DNA sequence: TGTGCCACCAGTGACCCCCGGACAGGGATGGGCACTGAAGCTTTCTTT. The V call is TRBV24-1, the J call TRBJ1-1; 8 positions agree with TRBD1. Germline V gives CDR1 KGHDR, CDR2 SFDVKD. Losses at the gene ends were 4 bases for V and 4 bases for J; bases not matched to a gene: 10. CDR3 length: 16 amino acids.

This clone was detected only once. The V gene is TRBV6-5, the J gene TRBJ2-7, with TRBD1 identical over 10 bases. Germline values: CDR1 MNHEY, CDR2 SVGAGI. The CDR3 extends over 14 amino acids. The V segment lost 4 bases and the J segment 4 bases; nucleotides outside the gene matches: 4. The CDR3 nucleotides are TGTGCCAGCAGTTCGGGACAGGGGCATTACGAGCAGTACTTC. Its translation: CASSSGQGHYEQYF.

CDR3 DNA sequence: TGCGCCAGCAGGCAAGCGGGACTCACCTACGAGCAGTACTTC. It encodes CASRQAGLTYEQYF. The rearrangement uses TRBV5-1 and TRBJ2-7, with 7 positions matching TRBD2. The junction had 7 bases not matched to a gene; V was cut back by 5 bases and J by 2 bases. Germline V gene data show CDR1 as SGHRS and CDR2 as YFSETQ. CDR3 length equals 14 residues.

V is TRBV6-6 and J is TRBJ2-5, with D maybe TRBD2 (6 bases). V lost 4 bases, J lost 2 bases, and 14 bases lay in between. Per the germline V gene, CDR1 is MNHNY and CDR2 is SVGAGI (reference sequence). The CDR3 extends over 15 amino acids. The DNA for the CDR3 is TGTGCCAGCAGTTCCCAATTGGGGGGTCAAGAGACCCAGTACTTC. It is translated as CASSSQLGGQETQYF.

The chain joins TRBV7-2 to TRBJ2-7, with 15 positions matching TRBD2. Germline V gives CDR1 SGHTA, CDR2 FQGNSA. V gave up 5 bases and J gave up 4 bases; unmatched junction bases: 6. This CDR3 is 16 amino acids long. The CDR3: CASSPGLAGGGYEQYF. In DNA, the CDR3 is TGTGCCAGCAGCCCCGGACTAGCGGGAGGGGGTTACGAGCAGTACTTC.

V is TRBV6-5 and J is TRBJ1-6; 9 bases fit TRBD1. CDR3 length equals 12 residues. Germline CDR1 reads MNHEY; CDR2 reads SVGAGI. The junction had 0 bases not matched to a gene; V was cut back by 8 bases and J by 7 bases. The CDR3 DNA is TGTGCCAGCGGGACAGGGAATTCACCCCTCCACTTT. As protein: CASGTGNSPLHF.

This chain connects TRBV27 to TRBJ2-7, with D perhaps TRBD2 (5 bases). V dropped 5 bases and J dropped 7 bases, with 24 bases sitting between them. Looked up from germline, CDR1 is MNHEY and CDR2 is SMNVEV (reference sequence). The CDR3 totals 16 residues. CDR3 sequence (DNA): TGTGCCAGCAGTCCTGATACAACTCTGCTAGCTTTGGAGCAGTACTTC. Protein: CASSPDTTLLALEQYF.

This clone came up a few times. The chain recombines TRBV6-5 with TRBJ1-1, with D perhaps matching TRBD1 (6 bases). Germline assignment: CDR1 MNHEY and CDR2 SVGAGI. V lost 0 bases to trimming and J lost 2 bases, with 10 bases between them. The CDR3 consists of 15 residues. Written as DNA, the CDR3 is TGTGCCAGCAGTTACTCGTCAGGGGTTAACACTGAAGCTTTCTTT. Translation: CASSYSSGVNTEAFF.

The chain recombines TRBV5-1 with TRBJ2-7; TRBD1 matches 12 bases. Germline trimming cut 3 bases from V and 5 bases from J; bases unmatched to any gene: 12. The V gene's germline CDR1 is SGHRS and CDR2 YFSETQ. The CDR3 is made up of 17 amino acids. The chain's CDR3 is CASSWVPGTGGNNEQYF. The CDR3 DNA reads as TGCGCCAGCAGCTGGGTTCCAGGGACAGGGGGCAATAACGAGCAGTACTTC.

This rearrangement joins TRBV28 to TRBJ2-7; 10 bases fit TRBD2. CDR1 MDHEN and CDR2 SYDVKM come from the germline V gene. V shed 3 bases and J 0 bases; nucleotides not matched to a gene: 5. This CDR3 region has 16 residues. The CDR3 DNA sequence: TGTGCCAGCAGTTTGACTAGCGGGTACAGCTCCTACGAGCAGTACTTC. Protein sequence: CASSLTSGYSSYEQYF.

The gene calls are TRBV19 and TRBJ2-7, with D possibly being TRBD1 (5 bases). CDR1 LNHDA and CDR2 SQIVND come from the germline V gene (reference sequence). CDR3 length: 15 residues. Trimming left V 2 bases short and J 4 bases short, with 15 bases between. This chain's CDR3 is CASSITGASGYEQYF. DNA for the CDR3: TGTGCCAGTAGTATAACAGGAGCATCAGGATACGAGCAGTACTTC. The full variable domain, rest sourced from reference TRBV19 and TRBJ2-7, is DGGITQSPKYLFRKEGQNVTLSCEQNLNHDAMYWYRQDPGQGLRLIYYSQIVNDFQKGDIAEGYSVSREKKESFPLTVTSAQKNPTAFYLCASSITGASGYEQYFGPGTRLTVT.

The CDR3 is CATTGTGRTDTQYF. The CDR3 DNA reads as TGTGCCACCACCGGGACAGGGCGAACAGATACGCAGTATTTT. V is TRBV24-1 and J is TRBJ2-3; 9 bases align to TRBD1. V was clipped by 8 bases and J by 3 bases; unmatched bases: 5. The CDR3 totals 14 residues. Germline lookup yields CDR1 KGHDR and CDR2 SFDVKD.

The V call is TRBV28, the J call TRBJ1-2; possible D gene TRBD1, 6 bases. The germline V and J ends were trimmed by 10 bases and 8 bases, with 26 bases remaining between them. The germline gives CDR1 MDHEN, CDR2 SYDVKM. The CDR3 sequence is 15 residues long. For the CDR3, the DNA is TGTGCCACCTCCCCTGGGCAGGGGAATGCTCAGGGCTACACCTTC. It yields the protein CATSPGQGNAQGYTF.